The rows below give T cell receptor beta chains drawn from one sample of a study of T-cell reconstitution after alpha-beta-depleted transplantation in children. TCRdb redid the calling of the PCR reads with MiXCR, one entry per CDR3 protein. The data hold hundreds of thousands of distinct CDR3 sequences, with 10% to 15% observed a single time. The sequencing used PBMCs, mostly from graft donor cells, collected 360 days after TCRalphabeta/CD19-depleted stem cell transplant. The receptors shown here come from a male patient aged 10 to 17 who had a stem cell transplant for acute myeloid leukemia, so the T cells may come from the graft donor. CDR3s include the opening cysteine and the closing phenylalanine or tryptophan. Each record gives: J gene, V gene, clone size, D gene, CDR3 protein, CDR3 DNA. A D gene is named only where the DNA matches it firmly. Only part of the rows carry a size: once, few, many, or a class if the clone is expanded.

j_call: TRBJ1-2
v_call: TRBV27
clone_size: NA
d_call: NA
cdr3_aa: CASSVTGGGYTF
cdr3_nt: TGTGCCAGCAGCGTGACAGGAGGAGGCTACACCTTC

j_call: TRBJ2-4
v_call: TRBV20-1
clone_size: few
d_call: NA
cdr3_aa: CRARVEGRGVWNIQYF
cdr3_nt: TGCAGAGCTAGAGTTGAGGGGCGCGGGGTATGGAACATTCAGTACTTC

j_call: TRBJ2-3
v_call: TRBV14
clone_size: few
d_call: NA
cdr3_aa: CASSPFLADTQYF
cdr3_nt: TGTGCCAGCAGCCCCTTCCTAGCGGATACGCAGTATTTT

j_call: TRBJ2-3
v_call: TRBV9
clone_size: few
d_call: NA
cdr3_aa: CASSVMGAADTQYF
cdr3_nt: TGTGCCAGCAGCGTAATGGGGGCCGCAGATACGCAGTATTTT

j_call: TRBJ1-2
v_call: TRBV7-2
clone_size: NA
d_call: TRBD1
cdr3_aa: CASSTTGLGYTF
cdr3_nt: TGTGCCAGCAGCACGACAGGGTTGGGCTACACCTTC

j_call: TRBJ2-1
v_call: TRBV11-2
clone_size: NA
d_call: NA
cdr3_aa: CASSLGFRGGTYNEQFF
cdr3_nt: TGTGCCAGCAGCTTAGGGTTTAGGGGGGGTACCTACAATGAGCAGTTCTTC

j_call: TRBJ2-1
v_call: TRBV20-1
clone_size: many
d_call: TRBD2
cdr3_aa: CSAQTSGAYNEQFF
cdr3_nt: TGCAGTGCTCAGACTAGCGGAGCCTACAATGAGCAGTTCTTC

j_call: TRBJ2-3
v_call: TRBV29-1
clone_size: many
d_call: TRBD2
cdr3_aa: CSVLGGRARDTQYF
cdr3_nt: TGCAGCGTTCTTGGCGGGAGGGCCAGGGATACGCAGTATTTT

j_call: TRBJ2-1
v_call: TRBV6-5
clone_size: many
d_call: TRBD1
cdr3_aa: CASSFRGPILGPSYNEQFF
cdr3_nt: TGTGCCAGCAGTTTCAGGGGGCCCATTCTCGGGCCCTCCTACAATGAGCAGTTCTTC

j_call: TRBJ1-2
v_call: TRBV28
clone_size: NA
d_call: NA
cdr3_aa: CASSFYQGLGGYTF
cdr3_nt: TGTGCCAGCAGTTTTTATCAGGGGCTGGGGGGCTACACCTTC

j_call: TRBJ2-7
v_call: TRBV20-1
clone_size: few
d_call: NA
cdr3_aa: CSASRAGEQYF
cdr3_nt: TGCAGTGCTAGCAGGGCAGGGGAGCAGTACTTC

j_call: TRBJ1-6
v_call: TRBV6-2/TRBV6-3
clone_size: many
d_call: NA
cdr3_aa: CASSQPTYGSPLHF
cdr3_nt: TGTGCCAGCAGTCAACCTACTTATGGTTCACCCCTCCACTTT